This T cell receptor beta chain comes out of a study of T-cell memory formation after mild COVID-19. 5'RACE, which relied on constant-segment primers, yielded TCR alpha and TCR beta cDNA libraries carrying sample barcodes and UMIs. TCRdb re-called the 5' RACE reads through MiXCR, storing one row per CDR3 protein. In the table there are around 300,000 distinct CDR3 sequences, about an eighth of which are singletons. The CDR3 sequence is 11 residues long. V shed 4 bases and J shed 8 bases, with 6 bases lying between them. Per germline, CDR1 SGHRS and CDR2 YFSETQ. This receptor was obtained from a man aged 18 to 29 who had mild COVID-19 (a few samples of this study predate the infection). Cell type and time point are not known. The chain joins TRBV5-1 to TRBJ1-4; D is undetermined. The source material was PBMCs or a T cell subset sorted from them (not recorded which). Here the CDR3 reads CASSPGEKLFF. Here the CDR3 DNA reads TGCGCCAGCAGCCCTGGGGAAAAACTGTTTTTT.